These 20 T cell receptor beta chains came from one sample sequenced in a study of blood T cell repertoires in COVID-19. Sequencing was performed with immunoSEQ multiplex PCR; in TCRdb, only in-frame clones are kept and a portion is missing. The sample contains around 110,000 clones, 86% of which appear only once. The sequenced material came from peripheral blood. The receptor source for this set is a middle-aged man with acute or convalescent COVID-19.

This clone appeared a single time. The V and J genes are TRBV7-2 and TRBJ2-1; 7 bases align to TRBD1. The CDR3 is made up of 14 amino acids. The junction had 3 bases not matched to a gene; V was cut back by 6 bases and J by 1 base. Per the germline V gene, CDR1 is SGHTA and CDR2 is FQGNSA. The CDR3 spells CASSWDSSYNEQFF. The CDR3 region has the DNA TGTGCCAGCAGTTGGGACAGTTCCTACAATGAGCAGTTCTTC.

The chain joins TRBV9 to TRBJ2-1; D is ambiguous. There are 15 residues in the CDR3. The germline CDR1 and CDR2 sequences are SGDLS and YYNGEE. Trimming removed 0 bases from V and 0 bases from J, with 7 bases in between. CDR3 DNA sequence: TGTGCCAGCAGCGTAGATTATAGCTCCTACAATGAGCAGTTCTTC. Its protein product is CASSVDYSSYNEQFF.

This clone was seen only once. The chain employs TRBV19 and TRBJ2-5; D uncertain. The CDR3 has 12 residues. Germline assignment: CDR1 LNHDA and CDR2 SQIVND (reference sequence). Deletions cut 3 bases from V and 3 bases from J, with 5 bases between. The CDR3 nucleotides are TGTGCCAGTAGTATCCCAGAAGAGACCCAGTACTTC. Its protein is CASSIPEETQYF.

V is TRBV10-3 and J is TRBJ2-2, with 8 bases lining up with TRBD1. Trimming took 3 bases from V and 7 from J; bases not matched to a gene: 7. The CDR3 contains 15 residues. CDR1 is ENHRY, CDR2 SYGVKD, per germline. The CDR3: CAISDRTGSHGELFF. The CDR3 DNA is TGTGCCATCAGTGACAGGACAGGGTCACACGGGGAGCTGTTTTTT.

V and J are TRBV13 and TRBJ1-2; 9 bases are a match to TRBD1. The V and J ends lost 6 bases and 5 bases, in that order; junction bases with no gene match: 7. CDR1 is PRHDT, CDR2 FYEKMQ, per germline (reference sequence). The CDR3 covers 14 residues. CDR3: CASRQPGQGYGYTF. For the CDR3, the DNA is TGTGCCAGCAGACAACCGGGACAGGGTTATGGCTACACCTTC.

The genes are TRBV4-1 and TRBJ1-1; no reliable D call. The CDR3 is 16 residues long. Between the trimmed V and J ends, which lost 0 bases and 4 bases, there was a span of 15 bases. CDR1 and CDR2 (germline): MGHRA, YSYEKL. CDR3 nucleotide sequence: TGCGCCAGCAGCCAAGAGAGCCACCTGGGGAGCACTGAAGCTTTCTTT. Translation: CASSQESHLGSTEAFF.

The chain combines TRBV11-2 with TRBJ1-2; maybe TRBD1 (6 bases). The CDR3 is 14 residues long. V gave up 5 bases and J gave up 2 bases, with 12 bases separating them. Germline CDR1 and CDR2: SGHAT and FQNNGV. This CDR3 reads CASSRTGQNYGYTF. CDR3 DNA: TGTGCCAGCAGCCGAACCGGACAGAACTATGGCTACACCTTC.

This chain joins TRBV5-6 and TRBJ2-1, with 10 bases fitting TRBD1. With V trimmed by 1 base and J by 6 bases, 1 base remained unmatched. The CDR3 sequence is 14 residues long. Germline V gene sequence: CDR1 SGHDT, CDR2 YYEEEE. In DNA, the CDR3 is TGTGCCAGCAGCTTGAGGGACAGGGGCAATGAGCAGTTCTTC. It encodes CASSLRDRGNEQFF.

The CDR3 loop is CASSLVQGFYEQYF. CDR3 sequence (DNA): TGTGCCAGCAGCCTGGTGCAGGGTTTTTACGAGCAGTACTTC. The rearrangement links TRBV7-9 to TRBJ2-7; possible D gene TRBD1, 5 bases. This CDR3 has 14 residues. V was pared by 5 bases and J by 4 bases, with 15 bases between. Germline lookup yields CDR1 SEHNR and CDR2 FQNEAQ (reference sequence).

The rearrangement links TRBV12-5 to TRBJ2-5; D possibly corresponds to TRBD1 (6 bases). V lost 1 base and J 1 base, leaving 10 bases between the germline ends. The CDR3 extends over 15 amino acids. Germline CDR1 LGHNT, CDR2 FRNRAP. CDR3: CASGLAGTFQETQYF. In DNA, the CDR3 is TGTGCTAGTGGTTTGGCGGGGACATTCCAAGAGACCCAGTACTTC.

A remark on this clone: Other DNA sequences in this sample translate to the same CDR3. This chain uses TRBV5-1 with TRBJ1-1, with 8 bases matching TRBD1. CDR1 is SGHRS, CDR2 YFSETQ, per germline. CDR3 length: 14 amino acids. Losses at the gene ends were 4 bases for V and 4 bases for J; bases not matched to a gene: 6. CDR3 sequence reads: CASSLGQGGTEAFF. The CDR3 DNA reads TGCGCCAGCAGCCTAGGACAGGGTGGCACTGAAGCTTTCTTT. The full variable domain, completed using reference TRBV5-1 and TRBJ1-1, is KAGVTQTPRYLIKTRGQQVTLSCSPISGHRSVSWYQQTPGQGLQFLFEYFSETQRNKGNFPGRFSGRQFSNSRSEMNVSTLELGDSALYLCASSLGQGGTEAFFGQGTRLTVV.

The chain recombines TRBV7-8 with TRBJ1-5, with a possible D match to TRBD1 (5 bases). In germline, CDR1 is SGHVS, CDR2 FQNEAQ. The CDR3 covers 20 residues. Trimming pared 5 bases from V and 0 bases from J, leaving 26 bases between. The CDR3 coding sequence is TGTGCCAGCAGCCCCGGACATGTGGGGCTGGGCATCCATAGCAATCAGCCCCAGCATTTT. This sequence encodes CASSPGHVGLGIHSNQPQHF.

This clone was seen a handful of times. The chain couples TRBV27 to TRBJ1-1; 8 bases map to TRBD1. Per the germline V gene, CDR1 is MNHEY and CDR2 is SMNVEV (reference sequence). The CDR3 runs 14 residues. V shed 6 bases and J 2 bases; nucleotides not matched to a gene: 5. In DNA form, the CDR3 reads TGTGCCAGCAGACGACAGGGGCCTAACACTGAAGCTTTCTTT. This encodes CASRRQGPNTEAFF.

This clone was counted a single time. The chain joins TRBV5-4 to TRBJ2-7, with D possibly being TRBD2 (6 bases). Germline assignment: CDR1 SGHNT and CDR2 YYREEE (reference sequence). Deletions cut 0 bases from V and 5 bases from J, with 18 bases between. This CDR3 has 16 amino acids. The CDR3 nucleotides read TGTGCCAGCAGCTTGGGGGTTTTCGCGGGAAAGGACGAGCAGTACTTC. It codes for CASSLGVFAGKDEQYF.

A word on this clone: Other DNA sequences in this specimen translate into the identical CDR3. The chain employs TRBV5-1 and TRBJ1-1; 7 bases map to TRBD1. The CDR3 length is 15 residues. Unmatched junction bases numbered 2, after V lost 0 bases and J lost 0 bases. Germline V lookup: CDR1 SGHRS, CDR2 YFSETQ. The CDR3 region is CASSLGGGLNTEAFF. The DNA for the CDR3 is TGCGCCAGCAGCTTGGGAGGGGGCCTGAACACTGAAGCTTTCTTT.

V usage is TRBV2 and J usage is TRBJ2-7; possibly TRBD2 for D (6 bases). This CDR3 is built from 16 residues. Trimming cost V 3 bases and J 4 bases, with 19 bases left between them. Germline-derived CDR1 and CDR2 are SNHLY and FYNNEI. The CDR3 here is CASSDEASPRGYEQYF. Written as DNA, the CDR3 is TGTGCCAGCAGTGACGAAGCCTCCCCGCGGGGTTACGAGCAGTACTTC.

This clone was seen once. The V gene is TRBV2, the J gene TRBJ2-7, with TRBD1 matching 7 bases. Trimming cost V 6 bases and J 6 bases; bases outside gene matches: 5. Germline CDR1 reads SNHLY; CDR2 reads FYNNEI. This CDR3 contains 12 residues. This CDR3 reads CASRRTGLEQYF. CDR3 in DNA: TGTGCCAGCAGAAGGACAGGACTCGAGCAGTACTTC.

This clone was observed once. The CDR3 nucleotides read TGCGCCAGCAGCCACGACAGGGGCTCCTACGAGCAGTACTTC. Translating it yields CASSHDRGSYEQYF. The chain has TRBV4-1 and TRBJ2-7, with 8 bases that match TRBD1. V lost 3 bases, J lost 0 bases, and 1 base stayed unmatched. The CDR3 is made up of 14 amino acids. The germline CDR1 and CDR2 sequences are MGHRA and YSYEKL.

This clone was seen a handful of times. The chain uses TRBV3-1 (or the pseudogene TRBV3-2) and TRBJ1-1, with TRBD1 as a possible D gene (6 bases). The CDR3 has 13 residues. Germline CDR1 is LGHDT and CDR2 is YNNKEL (reference sequence). V gave up 7 bases and J gave up 5 bases, with 14 bases separating them. The CDR3 reads CASNTGISTEAFF. The DNA of the CDR3 is TGTGCCAGCAACACAGGGATTAGTACTGAAGCTTTCTTT.

V is TRBV6-2 or TRBV6-3 and J is TRBJ2-6; 11 bases match TRBD1. Germline values: CDR1 MNHEY, CDR2 SVGEGT. V lost 2 bases and J lost 1; bases outside the gene matches: 13. There are 21 residues in the CDR3. This chain's CDR3 is CASSYGSTGTGGSSGANVLTF. In DNA, the CDR3 is TGTGCCAGCAGTTACGGATCTACCGGGACAGGGGGAAGTTCTGGGGCCAACGTCCTGACTTTC.